The clone carrying this T cell receptor (beta chain) came up once. Antigen: not known. CDR1 is MGHDK, CDR2 SYGVNS, per germline. The CDR3 length is 13 residues. V lost 5 bases, J lost 2 bases, and 9 bases lay in between. This record comes from a study of T cell responses to AZD1222 COVID-19 vaccine. Study observations and caveats: There were mostly white British donors and more females than males, and clonal diversity was possibly underestimated. Among AZD1222 vaccinees, only 5 to 7 were seropositive at baseline. Repertoires were collected only later (after the peak T cell response had occurred). Spike-specific TCR repertoires showed rising breadth and depth after two AZD1222 doses.

Generated by immunoSEQ multiplex PCR, the TCRdb table keeps only in-frame clones and is missing some. The data hold about 130,000 clones, with roughly 92% observed a single time. The TCR originated in an adult in good health. The rearrangement uses TRBV25-1 and TRBJ1-2, with D tentatively TRBD1 (6 bases). Here the sequenced sample was peripheral blood, taken on day 0 of AZD1222 vaccination. The CDR3, as DNA: TGTGCCAGCAGTACCAGGGGAAACTATGGCTACACCTTC. Translating gives CASSTRGNYGYTF.